This T cell receptor beta chain was retrieved from a study of blood T cell repertoires in COVID-19 (dated by TCRdb to 2018 to 2021). Regarding the research as a whole: Samples covering the acute and convalescent phases of COVID-19 were provided by collaborators in the United States, Italy and Spain. The samples were drawn from the first 160 participants of the ongoing ImmuneRACE study and from 1,254 subjects provided by 6 global collaborators. The repertoires were made available in a free public database intended to serve as a resource for research on the immune response to SARS-CoV-2. Deeply sampled blood TCRbeta repertoires from subjects exposed to, actively infected with, or recovered from COVID-19 were included in the dataset. HLA class I and class II types, where available, came from metadata supplied by the sample provider rather than from assay-based typing. A de-identified subject ID, COVID-19 status, age in years and sex were almost always included in the sample metadata. The material from the prospective study consisted of cDNA or gDNA derived from T cells, B-cell-depleted T cells, or PBMCs.

Points on this clone: Its specific antigen is unknown. The record has no base qualities; no much larger clone is one base away.

Overall results and qualifications from the work: The quantity of clinical and demographic metadata differed by source and by participant and was supplied without curation.

TCRbeta CDR3 regions were amplified from genomic DNA by means of the immunoSEQ Assay, a bias-controlled multiplex PCR. The study's own analysis went as follows. Within the assay, amplification of reference gene primers was used to estimate how many nucleated cells each sample contained. To quantify the absolute abundance of each unique TCRbeta CDR3 rearrangement, sequence reads were collapsed and filtered. Productive Simpson clonality was computed per sample as the square root of Simpson's diversity index over productive rearrangements. The table comes from immuneACCESS by way of TCRdb, which keeps in-frame sequences with V and J called. Part of the clones is missing from these tables; in studies checked, under half for an unresolved V gene and the rest for unknown reasons. The DNA gave D and trimming, while V, J and clone size come from that table. Present in this sample are a few hundred thousand clones, approximately 82% of which were seen just once. The ten largest clones add up to less than 4% of the sample.

The CDR3, from cysteine to phenylalanine, totals 20 residues. Here the CDR3 DNA is all that survives: 60 bases in frame from base 1. From V the trimming removes 3 bases and from J it removes 0 bases, while the gene matches leave 10 bases of the junction unaccounted for. The germline V gene specifies MDHEN as CDR1 and SYDVKM as CDR2. Whole blood was collected in K2EDTA tubes by collaborating institutions according to the institutions' own protocols. For TCRbeta analysis, collaborators shipped samples in one of three forms: frozen whole blood, isolated PBMCs, or DNA extracted from either of those sample types.

Material for sequencing was peripheral blood. The origin of this receptor is a woman aged 18-29 years with acute or convalescent COVID-19. The chain is made from TRBV28 and TRBJ2-2, and 13 bases in between align with TRBD2. The nucleotide sequence reads as follows: TGTGCCAGCAGTTTGGGGCCCACTAGCGGGAGGGGCGCGAACACCGGGGAGCTGTTTTTT. Translated, this gives CASSLGPTSGRGANTGELFF.